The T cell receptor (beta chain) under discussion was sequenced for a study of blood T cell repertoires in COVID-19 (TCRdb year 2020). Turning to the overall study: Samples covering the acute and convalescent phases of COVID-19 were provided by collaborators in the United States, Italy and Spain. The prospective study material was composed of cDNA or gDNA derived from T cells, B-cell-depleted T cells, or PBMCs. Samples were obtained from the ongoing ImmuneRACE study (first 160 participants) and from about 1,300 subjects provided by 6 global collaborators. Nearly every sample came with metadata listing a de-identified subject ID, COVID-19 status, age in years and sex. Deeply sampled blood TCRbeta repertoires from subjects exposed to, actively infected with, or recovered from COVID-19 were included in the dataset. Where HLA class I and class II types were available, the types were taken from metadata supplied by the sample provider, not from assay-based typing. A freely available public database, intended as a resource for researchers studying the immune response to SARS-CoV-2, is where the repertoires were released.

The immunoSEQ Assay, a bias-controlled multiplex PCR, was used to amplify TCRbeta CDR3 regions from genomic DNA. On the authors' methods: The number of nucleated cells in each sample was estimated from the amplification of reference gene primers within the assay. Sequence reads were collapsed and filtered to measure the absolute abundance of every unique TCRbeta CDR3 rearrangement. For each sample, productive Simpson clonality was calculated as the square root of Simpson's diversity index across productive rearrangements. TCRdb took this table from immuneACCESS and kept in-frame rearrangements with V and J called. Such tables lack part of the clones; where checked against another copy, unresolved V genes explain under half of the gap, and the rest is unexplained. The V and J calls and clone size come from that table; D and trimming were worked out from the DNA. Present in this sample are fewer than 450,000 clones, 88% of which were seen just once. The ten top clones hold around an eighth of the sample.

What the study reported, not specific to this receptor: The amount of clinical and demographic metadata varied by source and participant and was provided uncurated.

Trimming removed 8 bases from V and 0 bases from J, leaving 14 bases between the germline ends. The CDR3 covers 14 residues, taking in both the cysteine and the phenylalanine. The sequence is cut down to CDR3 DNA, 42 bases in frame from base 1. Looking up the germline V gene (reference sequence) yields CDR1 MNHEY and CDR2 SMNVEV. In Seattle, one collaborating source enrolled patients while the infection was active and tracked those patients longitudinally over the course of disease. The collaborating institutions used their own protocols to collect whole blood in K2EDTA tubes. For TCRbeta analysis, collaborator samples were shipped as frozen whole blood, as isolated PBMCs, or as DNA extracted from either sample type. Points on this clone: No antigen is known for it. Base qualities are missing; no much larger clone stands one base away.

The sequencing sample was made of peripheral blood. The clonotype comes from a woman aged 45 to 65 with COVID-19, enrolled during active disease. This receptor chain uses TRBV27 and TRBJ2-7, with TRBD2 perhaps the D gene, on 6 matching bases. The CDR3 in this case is CASAPGVRSYEQYF. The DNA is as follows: TGTGCCAGCGCCCCGGGGGTACGCTCCTACGAGCAGTACTTC.